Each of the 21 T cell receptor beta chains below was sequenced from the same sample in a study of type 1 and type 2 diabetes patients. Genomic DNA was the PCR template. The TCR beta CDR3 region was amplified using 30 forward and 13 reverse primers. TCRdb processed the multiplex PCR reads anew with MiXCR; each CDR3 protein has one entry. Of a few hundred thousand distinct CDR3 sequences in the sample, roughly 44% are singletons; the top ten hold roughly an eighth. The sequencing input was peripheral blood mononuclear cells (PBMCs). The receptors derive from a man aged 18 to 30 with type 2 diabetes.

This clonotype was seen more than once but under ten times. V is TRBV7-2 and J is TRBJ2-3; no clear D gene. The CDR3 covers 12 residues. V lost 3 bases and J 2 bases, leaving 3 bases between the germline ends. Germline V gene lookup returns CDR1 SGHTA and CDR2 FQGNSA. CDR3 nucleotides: TGTGCCAGCAGCTTTATCACAGATACGCAGTATTTT. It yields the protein CASSFITDTQYF. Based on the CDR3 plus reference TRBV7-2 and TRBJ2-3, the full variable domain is GAGVSQSPSNKVTEKGKDVELRCDPISGHTALYWYRQSLGQGLEFLIYFQGNSAPDKSGLPSDRFSAERTGGSVSTLTIQRTQQEDSAVYLCASSFITDTQYFGPGTRLTVL.

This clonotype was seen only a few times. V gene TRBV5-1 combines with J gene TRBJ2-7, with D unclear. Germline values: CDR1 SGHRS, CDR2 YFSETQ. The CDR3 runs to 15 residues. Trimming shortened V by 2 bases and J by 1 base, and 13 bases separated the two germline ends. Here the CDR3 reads CASSFTSDGSYEQYF. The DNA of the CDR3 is TGCGCCAGCAGCTTTACATCCGACGGTTCCTACGAGCAGTACTTC.

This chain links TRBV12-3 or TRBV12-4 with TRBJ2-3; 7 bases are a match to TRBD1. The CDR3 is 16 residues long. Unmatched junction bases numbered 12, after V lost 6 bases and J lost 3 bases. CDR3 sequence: CASSTSRQGGTDTQYF. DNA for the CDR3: TGTGCCAGCAGCACCTCACGACAGGGCGGGACAGATACGCAGTATTTT.

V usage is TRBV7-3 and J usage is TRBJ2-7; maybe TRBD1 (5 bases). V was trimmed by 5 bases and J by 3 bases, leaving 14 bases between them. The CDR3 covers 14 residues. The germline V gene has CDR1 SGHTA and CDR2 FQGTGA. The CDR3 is CASSHGHLVYEQYF. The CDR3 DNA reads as TGTGCCAGCAGCCACGGACACCTGGTCTACGAGCAGTACTTC.

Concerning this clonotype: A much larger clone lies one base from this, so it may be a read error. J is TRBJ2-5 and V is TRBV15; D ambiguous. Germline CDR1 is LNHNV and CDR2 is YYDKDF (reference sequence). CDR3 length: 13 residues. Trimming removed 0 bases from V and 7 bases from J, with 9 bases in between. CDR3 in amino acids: CATSRETAGTQYF. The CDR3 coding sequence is TGTGCCACCAGCAGAGAAACCGCCGGGACCCAGTACTTC.

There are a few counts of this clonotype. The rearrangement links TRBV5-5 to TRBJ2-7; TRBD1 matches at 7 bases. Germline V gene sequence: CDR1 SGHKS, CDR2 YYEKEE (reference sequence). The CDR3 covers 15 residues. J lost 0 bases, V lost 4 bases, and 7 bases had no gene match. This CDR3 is CASSAGTATSYEQYF. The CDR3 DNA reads TGTGCCAGCAGCGCCGGGACAGCTACCTCCTACGAGCAGTACTTC.

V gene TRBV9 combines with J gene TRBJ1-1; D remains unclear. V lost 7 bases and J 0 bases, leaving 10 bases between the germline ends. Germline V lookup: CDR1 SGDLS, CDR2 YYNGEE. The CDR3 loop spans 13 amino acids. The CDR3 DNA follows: TGTGCCAGCGGGAGTGGGCTGAACACTGAAGCTTTCTTT. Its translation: CASGSGLNTEAFF.

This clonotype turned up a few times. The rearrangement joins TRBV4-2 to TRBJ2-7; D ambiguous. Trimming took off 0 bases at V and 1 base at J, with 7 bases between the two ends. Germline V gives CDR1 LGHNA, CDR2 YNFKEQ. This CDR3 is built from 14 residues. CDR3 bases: TGTGCCAGCAGCCAAGAAAGGCAGTCCTACGAGCAGTACTTC. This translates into CASSQERQSYEQYF.

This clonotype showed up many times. In DNA, the CDR3 is TGCGCCAGCAGTGAGTCTGAGGGGGAAGGGGTGGATGAGCAGTTCTTC. Protein product: CASSESEGEGVDEQFF. The genes are TRBV10-2 and TRBJ2-1, with TRBD1 as a possible D gene (6 bases). CDR1 and CDR2 (germline): WSHSY, SAAADI. V lost 0 bases and J lost 8, with 17 bases in between. CDR3 length equals 16 residues.

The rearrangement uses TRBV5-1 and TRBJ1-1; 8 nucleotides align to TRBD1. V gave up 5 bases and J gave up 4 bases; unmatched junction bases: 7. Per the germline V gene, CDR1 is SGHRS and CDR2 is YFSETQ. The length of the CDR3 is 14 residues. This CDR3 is CASRSSGTGTEAFF. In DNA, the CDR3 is TGCGCCAGCAGATCATCCGGGACAGGCACTGAAGCTTTCTTT.

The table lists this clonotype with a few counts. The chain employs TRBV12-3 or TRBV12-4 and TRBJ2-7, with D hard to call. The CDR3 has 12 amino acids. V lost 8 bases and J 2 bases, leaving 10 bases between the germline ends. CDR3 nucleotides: TGTGCCAGCTGTAGAGTAACCTACGAGCAGTACTTC. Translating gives CASCRVTYEQYF.

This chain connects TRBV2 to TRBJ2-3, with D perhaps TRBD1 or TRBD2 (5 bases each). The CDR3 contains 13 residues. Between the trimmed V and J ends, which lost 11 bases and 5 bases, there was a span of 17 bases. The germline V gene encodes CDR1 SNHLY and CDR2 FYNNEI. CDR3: CARGGAGEDTQYF. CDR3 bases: TGTGCCCGAGGTGGGGCGGGTGAAGATACGCAGTATTTT.

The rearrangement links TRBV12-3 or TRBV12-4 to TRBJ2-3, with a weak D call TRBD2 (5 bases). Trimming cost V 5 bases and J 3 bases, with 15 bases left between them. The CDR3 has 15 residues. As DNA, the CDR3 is TGTGCCAGCAGTCGCGTGGGCTCGGGAACAGATACGCAGTATTTT. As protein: CASSRVGSGTDTQYF.

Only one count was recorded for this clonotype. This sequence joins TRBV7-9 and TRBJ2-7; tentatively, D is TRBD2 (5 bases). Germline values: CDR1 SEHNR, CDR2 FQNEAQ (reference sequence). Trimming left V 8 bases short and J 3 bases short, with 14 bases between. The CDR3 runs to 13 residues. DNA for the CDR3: TGTGCCAGCCGCCTGGGAGAGAACTACGAGCAGTACTTC. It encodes CASRLGENYEQYF. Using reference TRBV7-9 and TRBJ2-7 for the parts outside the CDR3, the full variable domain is DTGVSQNPRHKITKRGQNVTFRCDPISEHNRLYWYRQTLGQGPEFLTYFQNEAQLEKSRLLSDRFSAERPKGSFSTLEIQRTEQGDSAMYLCASRLGENYEQYFGPGTRLTVT.

CDR3 region: CASSFGDRFVYGYTF. The CDR3 nucleotides are TGTGCCAGCAGTTTCGGGGACAGATTCGTCTATGGCTACACCTTC. The gene calls are TRBV12-3 or TRBV12-4 and TRBJ1-2; 7 bases align to TRBD1. This CDR3 contains 15 residues. The trim removed 3 bases at V and 4 bases at J, leaving 8 bases unmatched.

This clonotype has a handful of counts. CDR3 sequence (DNA): TGTGCCAGCAGCCCGACTAGCGTCGGCGGGGAGCTGTTTTTT. This sequence encodes CASSPTSVGGELFF. The V call is TRBV6-5, the J call TRBJ2-2; 8 nucleotides agree with TRBD2. Looked up from germline, CDR1 is MNHEY and CDR2 is SVGAGI. Trimming took 6 bases from V and 7 from J; bases not matched to a gene: 7. This CDR3 is built from 14 residues.

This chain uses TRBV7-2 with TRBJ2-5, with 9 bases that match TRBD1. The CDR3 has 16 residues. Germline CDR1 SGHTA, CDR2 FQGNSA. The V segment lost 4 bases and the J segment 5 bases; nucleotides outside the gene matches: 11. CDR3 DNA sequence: TGTGCCAGCAGCTCCCGGGACAGGGTAGTCCAGGAGACCCAGTACTTC. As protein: CASSSRDRVVQETQYF.

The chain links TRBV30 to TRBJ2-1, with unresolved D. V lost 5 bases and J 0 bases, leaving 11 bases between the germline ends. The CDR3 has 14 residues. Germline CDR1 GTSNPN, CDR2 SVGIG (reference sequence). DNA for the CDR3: TGTGCCTGGTGTGCAGCAGGCTCCTACAATGAGCAGTTCTTC. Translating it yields CAWCAAGSYNEQFF.

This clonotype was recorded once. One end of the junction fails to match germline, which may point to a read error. CDR3 protein: CASSLREGNNEQLF. The CDR3 DNA is TGTGCCAGCAGCTTACGGGAGGGAAACAATGAGCAGCTCTTC. The J gene is TRBJ2-1, the V gene TRBV11-3; 8 bases are shared with TRBD2. The V gene's germline CDR1 is SGHNT and CDR2 YENEEA. CDR3 length: 14 amino acids. The full variable domain, rest sourced from reference TRBV11-3 and TRBJ2-1, is EAGVVQSPRYKIIEKKQPVAFWCNPISGHNTLYWYLQNLGQGPELLIRYENEEAVDDSQLPKDRFSAERLKGVDSTLKIQPAELGDSAVYLCASSLREGNNEQLFGPGTRLTVL.

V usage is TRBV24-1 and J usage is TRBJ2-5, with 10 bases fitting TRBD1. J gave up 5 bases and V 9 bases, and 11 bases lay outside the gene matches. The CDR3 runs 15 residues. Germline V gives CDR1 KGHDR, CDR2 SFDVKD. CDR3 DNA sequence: TGTGCCACCGTTTACACGGACAGGGGGAAGGAGACCCAGTACTTC. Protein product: CATVYTDRGKETQYF.

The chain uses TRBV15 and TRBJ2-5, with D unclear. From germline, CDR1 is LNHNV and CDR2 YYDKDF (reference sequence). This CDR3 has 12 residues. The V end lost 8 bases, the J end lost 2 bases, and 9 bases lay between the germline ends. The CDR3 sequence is CATGSTQETQYF. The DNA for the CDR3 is TGTGCCACCGGGTCTACACAAGAGACCCAGTACTTC. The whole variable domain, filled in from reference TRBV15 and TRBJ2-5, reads DAMVIQNPRYQVTQFGKPVTLSCSQTLNHNVMYWYQQKSSQAPKLLFHYYDKDFNNEADTPDNFQSRRPNTSFCFLDIRSPGLGDTAMYLCATGSTQETQYFGPGTRLLVL.